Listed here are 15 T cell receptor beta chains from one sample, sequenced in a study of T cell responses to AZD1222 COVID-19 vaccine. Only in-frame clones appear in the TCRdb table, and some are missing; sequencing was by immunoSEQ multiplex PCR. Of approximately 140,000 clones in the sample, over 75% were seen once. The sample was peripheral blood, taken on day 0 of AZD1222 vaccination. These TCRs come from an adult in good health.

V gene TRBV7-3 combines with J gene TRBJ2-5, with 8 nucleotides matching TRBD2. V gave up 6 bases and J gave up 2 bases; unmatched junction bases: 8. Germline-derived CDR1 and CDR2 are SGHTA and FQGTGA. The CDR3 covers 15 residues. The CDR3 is CASSLRAGGQETQYF. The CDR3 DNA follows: TGTGCCAGCAGTCTTCGCGCGGGGGGTCAAGAGACCCAGTACTTC.

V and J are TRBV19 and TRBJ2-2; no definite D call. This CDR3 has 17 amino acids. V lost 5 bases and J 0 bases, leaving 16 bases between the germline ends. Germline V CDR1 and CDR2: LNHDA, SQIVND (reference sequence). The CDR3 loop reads CASSLHEKNPNTGELFF. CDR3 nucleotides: TGTGCCAGTAGTCTTCATGAGAAGAACCCGAACACCGGGGAGCTGTTTTTT.

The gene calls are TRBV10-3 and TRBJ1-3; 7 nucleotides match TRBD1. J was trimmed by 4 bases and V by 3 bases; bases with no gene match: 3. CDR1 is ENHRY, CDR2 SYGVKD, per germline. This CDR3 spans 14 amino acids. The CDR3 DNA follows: TGTGCCATCAGTGACGACAGGGAGGGAAACACCATATATTTT. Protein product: CAISDDREGNTIYF.

CDR3 coding DNA: TGCGCCAGCAGCCAAGATGGTGCGTCTGGCTATGGCTACACCTTC. Translation: CASSQDGASGYGYTF. V is TRBV4-1 and J is TRBJ1-2; D gene ambiguous. Germline V gene lookup returns CDR1 MGHRA and CDR2 YSYEKL. The CDR3 is 15 residues long. The V and J ends lost 0 bases and 4 bases respectively, with 12 bases between them.

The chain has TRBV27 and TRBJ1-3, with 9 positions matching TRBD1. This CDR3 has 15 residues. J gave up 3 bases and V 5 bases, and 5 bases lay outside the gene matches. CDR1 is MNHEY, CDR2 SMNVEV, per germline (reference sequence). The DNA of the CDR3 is TGTGCCAGCAGTCGGGGACAGGGATATGGAAACACCATATATTTT. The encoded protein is CASSRGQGYGNTIYF.

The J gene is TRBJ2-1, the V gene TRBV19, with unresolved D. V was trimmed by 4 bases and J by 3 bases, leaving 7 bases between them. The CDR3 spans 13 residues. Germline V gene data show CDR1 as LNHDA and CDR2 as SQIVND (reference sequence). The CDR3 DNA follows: TGTGCCAGTAGTAGGGCTGGCTACAATGAGCAGTTCTTC. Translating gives CASSRAGYNEQFF.

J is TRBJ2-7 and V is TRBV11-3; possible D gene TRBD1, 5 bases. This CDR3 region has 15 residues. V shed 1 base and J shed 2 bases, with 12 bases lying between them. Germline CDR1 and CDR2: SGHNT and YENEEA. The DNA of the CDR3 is TGTGCCAGCAGCTTAGGGTCACAGGAAGCCTACGAGCAGTACTTC. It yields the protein CASSLGSQEAYEQYF. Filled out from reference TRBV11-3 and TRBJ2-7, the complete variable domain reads EAGVVQSPRYKIIEKKQPVAFWCNPISGHNTLYWYLQNLGQGPELLIRYENEEAVDDSQLPKDRFSAERLKGVDSTLKIQPAELGDSAVYLCASSLGSQEAYEQYFGPGTRLTVT.

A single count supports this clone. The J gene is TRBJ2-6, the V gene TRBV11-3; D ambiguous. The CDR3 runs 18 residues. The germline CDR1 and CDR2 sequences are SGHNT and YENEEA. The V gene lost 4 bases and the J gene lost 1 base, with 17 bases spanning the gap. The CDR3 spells CASSSLTTVWSGANVLTF. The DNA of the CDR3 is TGTGCCAGCAGCTCCCTAACCACGGTGTGGTCTGGGGCCAACGTCCTGACTTTC.

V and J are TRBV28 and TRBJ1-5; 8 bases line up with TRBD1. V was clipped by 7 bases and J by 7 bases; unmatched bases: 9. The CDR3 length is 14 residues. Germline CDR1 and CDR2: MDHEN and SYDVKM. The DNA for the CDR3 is TGTGCCAGCAACCCTCCCAGGGGGCGGCAGCCCCAGCATTTT. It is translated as CASNPPRGRQPQHF.

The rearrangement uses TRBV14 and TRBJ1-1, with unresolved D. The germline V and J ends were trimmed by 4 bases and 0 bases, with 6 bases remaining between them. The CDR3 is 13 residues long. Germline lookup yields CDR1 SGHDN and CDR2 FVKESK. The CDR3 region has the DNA TGTGCCAGCAGCCCGAACATGAACACTGAAGCTTTCTTT. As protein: CASSPNMNTEAFF.

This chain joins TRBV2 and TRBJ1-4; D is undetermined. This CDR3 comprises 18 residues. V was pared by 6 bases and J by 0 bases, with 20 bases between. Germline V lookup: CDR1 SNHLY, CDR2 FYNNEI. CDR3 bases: TGTGCCAGCAGCCTTTGGGAGGCGGCAGTTGCAACTAATGAAAAACTGTTTTTT. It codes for CASSLWEAAVATNEKLFF.

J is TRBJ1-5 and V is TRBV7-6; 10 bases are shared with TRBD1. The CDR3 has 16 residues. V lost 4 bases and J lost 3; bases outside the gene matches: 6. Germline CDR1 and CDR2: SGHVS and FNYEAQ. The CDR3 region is CASSSGQGSPNQPQHF. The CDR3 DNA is TGTGCCAGCAGCTCGGGACAGGGGTCCCCCAATCAGCCCCAGCATTTT.

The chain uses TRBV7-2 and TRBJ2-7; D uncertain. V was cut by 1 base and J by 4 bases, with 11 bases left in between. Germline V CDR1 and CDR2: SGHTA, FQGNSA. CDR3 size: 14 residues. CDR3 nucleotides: TGTGCCAGCAGCTTAGGGGTTATTACTTACGAGCAGTACTTC. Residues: CASSLGVITYEQYF.

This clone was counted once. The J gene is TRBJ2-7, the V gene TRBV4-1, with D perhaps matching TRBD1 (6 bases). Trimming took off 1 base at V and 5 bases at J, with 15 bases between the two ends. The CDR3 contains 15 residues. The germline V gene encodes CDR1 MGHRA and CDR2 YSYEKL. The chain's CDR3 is CASSQVGQGLDEQYF. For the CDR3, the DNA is TGCGCCAGCAGCCAAGTAGGCCAGGGGCTCGACGAGCAGTACTTC.

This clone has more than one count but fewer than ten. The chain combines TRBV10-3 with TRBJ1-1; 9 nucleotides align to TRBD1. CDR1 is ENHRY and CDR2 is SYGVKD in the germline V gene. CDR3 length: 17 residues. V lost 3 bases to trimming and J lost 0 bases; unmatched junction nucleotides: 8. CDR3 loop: CAISDLGQGRMNTEAFF. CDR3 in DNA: TGTGCCATCAGTGACTTGGGACAGGGCAGGATGAACACTGAAGCTTTCTTT.